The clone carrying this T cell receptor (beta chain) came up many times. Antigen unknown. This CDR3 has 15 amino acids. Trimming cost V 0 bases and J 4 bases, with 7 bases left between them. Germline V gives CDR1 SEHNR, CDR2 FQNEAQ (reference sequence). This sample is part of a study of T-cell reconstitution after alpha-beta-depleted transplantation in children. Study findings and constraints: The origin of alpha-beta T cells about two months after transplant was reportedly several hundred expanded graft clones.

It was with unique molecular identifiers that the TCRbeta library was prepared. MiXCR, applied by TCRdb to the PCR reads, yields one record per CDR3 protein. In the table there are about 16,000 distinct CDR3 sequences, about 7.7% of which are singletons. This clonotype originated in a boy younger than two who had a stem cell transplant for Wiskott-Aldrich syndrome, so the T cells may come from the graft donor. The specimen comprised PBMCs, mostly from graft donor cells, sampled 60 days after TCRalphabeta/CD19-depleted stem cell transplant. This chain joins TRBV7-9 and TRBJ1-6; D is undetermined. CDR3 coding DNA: TGTGCCAGCAGCTTAGCTCCGGATTATAATTCACCCCTCCACTTT. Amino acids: CASSLAPDYNSPLHF.